One sample yielded the 23 T cell receptor beta chains listed below, sequenced in a study of regulatory and conventional T cells in RAG deficiency. Clones were sequenced by immunoSEQ multiplex PCR, and TCRdb holds only the in-frame ones, with some missing. Counted here are tens of thousands of clones, about nine tenths occurring once; the ten biggest clones make up almost 0.85%. Regulatory T cells were sorted from blood as CD4+ CD25-high CD127-low cells. The sample was also linked to a second study, of regulatory T cells. That paper adds: Primers: 52 TRBV forward and 13 TRBJ reverse.

The material sequenced was Tregs sorted from blood. The source of these receptors is a human donor in good health.

This clone was detected only a few times. The rearrangement joins TRBV30 to TRBJ2-5, with D perhaps given as TRBD1 or TRBD2 (5 bases each). The CDR3 totals 13 residues. Germline values: CDR1 GTSNPN, CDR2 SVGIG (reference sequence). V was trimmed by 6 bases and J by 7 bases, leaving 18 bases between them. The CDR3 loop is CACPTGGRGTQYF. The CDR3 region has the DNA TGTGCCTGCCCTACAGGAGGACGGGGGACCCAGTACTTC.

V gene TRBV5-1 combines with J gene TRBJ1-2; no clear D. The CDR3 extends over 14 amino acids. CDR1 and CDR2 from the germline V gene are SGHRS and YFSETQ. Trimming removed 7 bases from V and 8 bases from J, with 21 bases in between. DNA of the CDR3: TGCGCCAGCTCCGCCGGGAGATTGAATGGAGGCTACACCTTC. Translating it yields CASSAGRLNGGYTF. The full variable domain, its missing parts supplied by reference TRBV5-1 and TRBJ1-2, is KAGVTQTPRYLIKTRGQQVTLSCSPISGHRSVSWYQQTPGQGLQFLFEYFSETQRNKGNFPGRFSGRQFSNSRSEMNVSTLELGDSALYLCASSAGRLNGGYTFGSGTRLTVV.

The chain combines TRBV20-1 with TRBJ1-1, with D uncertain. This CDR3 spans 11 amino acids. V lost 6 bases to trimming and J lost 5 bases, with 10 bases between them. CDR1 and CDR2 (germline): DFQATT, SNEGSKA (reference sequence). The DNA of the CDR3 is TGCAGTGCCTCGAGGACTACTGAAGCTTTCTTT. As protein: CSASRTTEAFF.

The rearrangement uses TRBV29-1 and TRBJ2-1; D is ambiguous. The CDR3 has 13 amino acids. Germline lookup yields CDR1 SQVTM and CDR2 ANQGSEA. Trimming cost V 3 bases and J 1 base, with 7 bases left between them. DNA for the CDR3: TGCAGCGTTGATCCCGGTTCCTACAATGAGCAGTTCTTC. It is translated as CSVDPGSYNEQFF.

The chain recombines TRBV6-1 with TRBJ2-5, with a weak D call TRBD1 (5 bases). V lost 4 bases to trimming and J lost 8 bases, with 20 bases between them. CDR1 is MNHNS, CDR2 SASEGT, per germline. CDR3 length: 15 amino acids. Here the CDR3 reads CASSGVGRGGFTQYF. As DNA, the CDR3 is TGTGCCAGCAGTGGAGTAGGAAGGGGCGGTTTTACCCAGTACTTC.

The chain combines TRBV10-2 with TRBJ2-1; the match to TRBD2 covers 9 bases. CDR3 length: 15 amino acids. Germline V gene lookup returns CDR1 WSHSY and CDR2 SAAADI. V lost 2 bases to trimming and J lost 9 bases; unmatched junction nucleotides: 8. The CDR3 DNA is TGCGCCAGCAGTGAGCTGCGGACTAGCGCAACTGAGCAGTTCTTC. Encoded protein: CASSELRTSATEQFF.

This chain links TRBV5-4 with TRBJ2-6; unclear D gene. The germline CDR1 and CDR2 sequences are SGHNT and YYREEE (reference sequence). The CDR3 loop spans 17 amino acids. Trimming cost V 0 bases and J 0 bases, with 10 bases left between them. The CDR3 reads CASSLGRPSSGANVLTF. CDR3 nucleotide sequence: TGTGCCAGCAGCTTGGGCCGCCCCTCCTCTGGGGCCAACGTCCTGACTTTC. Full variable domain (rest looked up from reference TRBV5-4 and TRBJ2-6): ETGVTQSPTHLIKTRGQQVTLRCSSQSGHNTVSWYQQALGQGPQFIFQYYREEENGRGNFPPRFSGLQFPNYSSELNVNALELDDSALYLCASSLGRPSSGANVLTFGAGSRLTVL.

This chain's CDR3 is CASSRGPSGNTIYF. CDR3 bases: TGTGCCAGCAGCAGGGGTCCCTCTGGAAACACCATATATTTT. The rearrangement links TRBV27 to TRBJ1-3; weak D call: TRBD1 (6 bases). Between the trimmed V and J ends, which lost 6 bases and 0 bases, there was a span of 9 bases. Per the germline V gene, CDR1 is MNHEY and CDR2 is SMNVEV (reference sequence). CDR3 length: 14 residues.

The V gene is TRBV18, the J gene TRBJ1-6; 7 nucleotides match TRBD1. Germline lookup yields CDR1 KGHSH and CDR2 LQKENI. The CDR3 runs 18 residues. J lost 10 bases, V lost 3 bases, and 18 bases had no gene match. CDR3 nucleotide sequence: TGTGCCAGCTCACCCCCACCCCATCGACAGGGTGGCTACTCACCCCTCCACTTT. Its translation: CASSPPPHRQGGYSPLHF.

V usage is TRBV6-4 and J usage is TRBJ2-2; D may be TRBD1 (6 bases). From germline, CDR1 is MRHNA and CDR2 SNTAGT. V dropped 4 bases and J dropped 4 bases, with 7 bases sitting between them. This CDR3 is 13 amino acids long. CDR3 protein: CASSVRGTGELFF. The CDR3 DNA is TGTGCCAGCAGTGTCAGGGGCACCGGGGAGCTGTTTTTT.

The chain is built from TRBV5-1 and TRBJ1-1; 8 nucleotides line up with TRBD1. CDR1 and CDR2 from the germline V gene are SGHRS and YFSETQ. The junction had 2 bases not matched to a gene; V was cut back by 3 bases and J by 7 bases. This CDR3 contains 12 residues. CDR3 DNA: TGCGCCAGCAGCTCGACAGGGGTTGAAGCTTTCTTT. Encoded protein: CASSSTGVEAFF.

To note about this clone: Other DNA sequences in this sample translate to the same CDR3. The J gene is TRBJ2-7, the V gene TRBV4-1, with 10 bases that match TRBD1. Looked up from germline, CDR1 is MGHRA and CDR2 is YSYEKL. The CDR3 extends over 15 amino acids. Trimming at V came to 0 bases and at J to 7 bases, leaving 6 bases not matched to a gene. CDR3 amino acids: CASSQDLDRGREQYF. The CDR3 DNA is TGCGCCAGCAGCCAAGATCTCGACAGGGGGCGGGAGCAGTACTTC.

This chain joins TRBV30 and TRBJ1-1; D call uncertain. Trimming pared 0 bases from V and 0 bases from J, leaving 5 bases between. This CDR3 contains 13 residues. Germline-derived CDR1 and CDR2 are GTSNPN and SVGIG (reference sequence). Here the CDR3 DNA reads TGTGCCTGGAGTGTACACTTGAACACTGAAGCTTTCTTT. It yields the protein CAWSVHLNTEAFF.

V is TRBV7-9 and J is TRBJ1-1, with D uncertain. V lost 5 bases and J 0 bases, leaving 7 bases between the germline ends. Germline V gives CDR1 SEHNR, CDR2 FQNEAQ (reference sequence). CDR3 length: 13 residues. Written as DNA, the CDR3 is TGTGCCAGCAGCCTACTGATGAACACTGAAGCTTTCTTT. It translates to CASSLLMNTEAFF.

The chain couples TRBV4-1 to TRBJ1-5; D is perhaps TRBD1 (6 bases). Trimming took 3 bases from V and 7 from J, leaving 19 bases between them. This CDR3 spans 16 amino acids. From germline, CDR1 is MGHRA and CDR2 YSYEKL. Here the CDR3 DNA reads TGCGCCAGCAGCCATGGAAAAAACAGGGAGAGCCAGCCCCAGCATTTT. Encoded protein: CASSHGKNRESQPQHF.

CDR3 amino acids: CASTKGGGRFTDTQYF. The CDR3, as DNA: TGTGCCAGCACCAAGGGGGGGGGCAGGTTCACAGATACGCAGTATTTT. The gene calls are TRBV25-1 and TRBJ2-3; perhaps TRBD2 as D (7 bases). The V end was cut by 7 bases, the J end by 2 bases, with 19 bases between. Germline values: CDR1 MGHDK, CDR2 SYGVNS. This CDR3 contains 16 residues.

The sample holds one count of this clone. The chain carries TRBV19 and TRBJ1-5, with 7 bases matching TRBD1. The CDR3 consists of 12 residues. Trimming removed 9 bases from V and 5 bases from J; junction bases left unmatched: 4. Germline loops: CDR1 LNHDA, CDR2 SQIVND (reference sequence). The CDR3 nucleotides are TGTGCCAGCAGACAGGGTTATCAGCCCCAGCATTTT. Protein: CASRQGYQPQHF.

The V gene is TRBV9, the J gene TRBJ2-4; D may match TRBD1 or TRBD2 (5 bases each). CDR1 is SGDLS, CDR2 YYNGEE, per germline. There are 16 residues in the CDR3. V lost 4 bases and J 1 base, leaving 15 bases between the germline ends. This CDR3 is CASSSRDDLAKNIQYF. CDR3 nucleotides: TGTGCCAGCAGCAGCCGGGACGACTTGGCCAAAAACATTCAGTACTTC.

This chain joins TRBV28 and TRBJ1-2; a possible D gene is TRBD1 (6 bases). This CDR3 has 12 residues. Germline-derived CDR1 and CDR2 are MDHEN and SYDVKM. The V end was cut by 9 bases, the J end by 3 bases, with 11 bases between. The CDR3 region is CASGQQYYGYTF. Here the CDR3 DNA reads TGTGCCAGTGGACAGCAATACTATGGCTACACCTTC.

The V and J genes are TRBV5-5 and TRBJ2-2; D is possibly TRBD1 (5 bases). Looked up from germline, CDR1 is SGHKS and CDR2 is YYEKEE (reference sequence). V was cut by 4 bases and J by 2 bases, with 9 bases left in between. The CDR3 totals 14 residues. The CDR3 sequence is CASSVDRNTGELFF. The CDR3 DNA reads as TGTGCCAGCAGCGTCGACAGAAACACCGGGGAGCTGTTTTTT.

A few counts support this clone. CDR3 sequence: CASSGGNRDTEAFF. The CDR3 coding sequence is TGTGCCAGCAGTGGGGGAAATAGGGACACTGAAGCTTTCTTT. The V and J genes are TRBV2 and TRBJ1-1; D is undetermined. Per germline, CDR1 SNHLY and CDR2 FYNNEI. V gave up 4 bases and J gave up 3 bases, with 12 bases separating them. The CDR3 extends over 14 amino acids.

There are a few counts of this clone. The chain has TRBV6-6 and TRBJ1-2, with 7 bases matching TRBD1. Looked up from germline, CDR1 is MNHNY and CDR2 is SVGAGI (reference sequence). The CDR3 totals 14 residues. The V and J ends lost 2 bases and 6 bases, in that order; junction bases with no gene match: 6. CDR3 in DNA: TGTGCCAGCAGTTACACGACAGGGCAAAATGGCTACACCTTC. Translating gives CASSYTTGQNGYTF.

The chain joins TRBV28 to TRBJ1-1; unclear D gene. This CDR3 is built from 15 residues. Per the germline V gene, CDR1 is MDHEN and CDR2 is SYDVKM. The germline V and J ends were trimmed by 7 bases and 0 bases, with 15 bases remaining between them. CDR3 residues: CASNGLGFLNTEAFF. In nucleotides, the CDR3 is TGTGCCAGCAACGGGTTGGGATTTTTGAACACTGAAGCTTTCTTT.